The 2 T cell receptor beta chains below all came from one sample that was sequenced in a study of read filtering for tumor transcriptome and immune sequencing. The library was built from 400 ng RNA with molecular barcoded adaptors for alpha/delta and beta/gamma chains. TCRdb independently ran MiXCR on the reads; one entry per CDR3 protein. The table shows 100,000 to 150,000 distinct CDR3 sequences, with about 13% occurring only once. Specimen: a population of CD138-negative cells sorted from bone marrow. All receptors come from a donor at least 40 years old with multiple myeloma.

The chain carries TRBV20-1 and TRBJ2-1, with a possible D match to TRBD1 (6 bases). Between the trimmed V and J ends, which lost 2 bases and 7 bases, there was a span of 12 bases. The CDR3 covers 13 residues. The germline gives CDR1 DFQATT, CDR2 SNEGSKA (reference sequence). CDR3 in amino acids: CSARPLTGNEQFF. The CDR3 DNA is TGCAGTGCTAGACCCCTCACAGGGAATGAGCAGTTCTTC.

There are many counts of this clonotype. The genes are TRBV7-9 and TRBJ2-1, with 9 bases fitting TRBD2. V dropped 1 base and J dropped 8; count of bases not matched to a gene: 6. The germline CDR1 and CDR2 sequences are SEHNR and FQNEAQ (reference sequence). The CDR3 spans 15 residues. The chain's CDR3 is CASSLDSGRLDEQFF. As DNA, the CDR3 is TGTGCCAGCAGCTTAGACAGCGGGAGGCTCGATGAGCAGTTCTTC.